Described below is a single TCR beta chain sequence and its context. This sample was taken from a study of blood T cell repertoires in COVID-19. Study context: Nucleic acid was either cDNA or gDNA, and it came from T cells, B-cell-depleted T cells, or PBMCs.

The ends were cut back, 3 bases at V and 3 bases at J, with 12 bases in the middle. This CDR3 is built from 14 residues. CDR1 is SGHRS and CDR2 is YFSETQ in the germline V gene. How the authors handled the data: It was from reference gene primer amplification that nucleated cell counts were estimated. Sequenced by immunoSEQ multiplex PCR; TCRdb stores in-frame clones only, minus some. Clone size and V and J calls were adopted from that table, with D and trimming inferred from the DNA. The sample includes 97,000 or so clones, 82% seen only once; the top ten take roughly 11%. The clonotype originates from a man in his 70s with active or convalescent COVID-19. This chain joins TRBV5-1 and TRBJ1-2, with D uncertain. The sample consisted of peripheral blood. In nucleotides, the CDR3 is TGCGCCAGCAGCTCCGATAGTTTGTACTATGGCTACACCTTC. This translates into CASSSDSLYYGYTF.